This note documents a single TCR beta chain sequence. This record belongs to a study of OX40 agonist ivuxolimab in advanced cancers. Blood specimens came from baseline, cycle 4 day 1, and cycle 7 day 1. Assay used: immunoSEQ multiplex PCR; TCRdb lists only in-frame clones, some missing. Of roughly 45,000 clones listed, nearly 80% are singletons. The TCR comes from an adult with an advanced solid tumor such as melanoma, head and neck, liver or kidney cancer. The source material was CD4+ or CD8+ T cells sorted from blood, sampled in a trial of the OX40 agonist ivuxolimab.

Written as DNA, the CDR3 is TGCGCCAGCAGCCCGACAGAGGAACGTGGCTACACCTTC. It translates to CASSPTEERGYTF. The chain carries TRBV5-1 and TRBJ1-2; D perhaps matches TRBD1 (5 bases). V lost 4 bases and J 7 bases, leaving 14 bases between the germline ends. CDR1 and CDR2 from the germline V gene are SGHRS and YFSETQ. This CDR3 spans 13 amino acids.